Following are 9 T cell receptor beta chains from one sample sequenced in a study of beta chain features in type 1 diabetes. Reverse transcription of all isolated RNA meant that expressed TCRB transcripts were sequenced. Clones were sequenced by immunoSEQ multiplex PCR, and TCRdb holds only the in-frame ones, with some missing. The data show hundreds of thousands of clones, 11% to 15% seen once. The antigens for these receptors are not known. Study-wide results and limits: Significant though moderate, a shortening of TCRB CDR3s appeared in all four CD4+ subsets of Type 1 diabetes patients.

The source material was naive CD4+ T cells from blood. These receptors originate from a man aged 18 to 30 with type 1 diabetes.

This clone was counted only a few times. The DNA for the CDR3 is TGTGCCAGCAGCCAAGATTATAGAGCGGGGGTCCAAGAGACCCAGTACTTC. Amino acids: CASSQDYRAGVQETQYF. The chain recombines TRBV4-2 with TRBJ2-5, with 8 nucleotides matching TRBD2. Losses at the gene ends were 0 bases for V and 1 base for J; bases not matched to a gene: 7. CDR3 size: 17 residues. The V gene's germline CDR1 is LGHNA and CDR2 YNFKEQ.

This clone has a handful of counts. The V gene is TRBV7-9, the J gene TRBJ1-2; D unresolved. Germline loops: CDR1 SEHNR, CDR2 FQNEAQ (reference sequence). V lost 5 bases and J 5 bases, leaving 15 bases between the germline ends. The CDR3 loop spans 14 amino acids. The CDR3 loop reads CASSHSVSGYGYTF. The CDR3 nucleotides read TGTGCCAGCAGCCACTCCGTATCGGGGTATGGCTACACCTTC.

This clone was counted a few times. Other DNA sequences within the sample encode an identical CDR3. This CDR3 reads CASSRGDTDTQYF. CDR3 nucleotide sequence: TGTGCCAGCAGCCGGGGGGACACAGATACGCAGTATTTT. The chain employs TRBV9 and TRBJ2-3; 7 bases match TRBD2. The germline V gene has CDR1 SGDLS and CDR2 YYNGEE. V shed 4 bases and J 2 bases; nucleotides not matched to a gene: 1. The CDR3 is 13 amino acids.

The chain combines TRBV9 with TRBJ2-3; D call uncertain. This CDR3 is 18 amino acids long. From germline, CDR1 is SGDLS and CDR2 YYNGEE. The V and J ends lost 4 bases and 0 bases respectively, with 21 bases between them. The CDR3 nucleotides read TGTGCCAGCAGCACCAGAGACCCTGGACCCTTTAGCACAGATACGCAGTATTTT. This gives the protein CASSTRDPGPFSTDTQYF.

The sample holds a few counts of this clone. The chain couples TRBV4-1 to TRBJ2-7; 7 nucleotides match TRBD1. From germline, CDR1 is MGHRA and CDR2 YSYEKL. The CDR3 has 15 amino acids. The trim removed 5 bases at V and 1 base at J, leaving 8 bases unmatched. CDR3 nucleotide sequence: TGCGCCAGCAGCGCCGGGACAGCAGATTCCTACGAGCAGTACTTC. It translates to CASSAGTADSYEQYF.

In its sample, this clone was seen a few times. The rearrangement joins TRBV7-2 to TRBJ2-7, with 10 nucleotides matching TRBD1. V lost 5 bases to trimming and J lost 5 bases; unmatched junction nucleotides: 9. CDR1 is SGHTA and CDR2 is FQGNSA in the germline V gene. The CDR3 is 15 amino acids. The CDR3 loop reads CASSRIWDRGNEQYF. The CDR3 region has the DNA TGTGCCAGCAGCCGCATCTGGGACAGGGGCAACGAGCAGTACTTC. Filled out from reference TRBV7-2 and TRBJ2-7, the complete variable domain reads GAGVSQSPSNKVTEKGKDVELRCDPISGHTALYWYRQSLGQGLEFLIYFQGNSAPDKSGLPSDRFSAERTGGSVSTLTIQRTQQEDSAVYLCASSRIWDRGNEQYFGPGTRLTVT.

V and J are TRBV20-1 and TRBJ2-5, with no clear D. Trimming removed 7 bases at V and 5 bases at J, with 5 bases between. This CDR3 region has 9 residues. CDR1 is DFQATT, CDR2 SNEGSKA, per germline (reference sequence). As DNA, the CDR3 is TGCAGTGTAGGGGAGACCCAGTACTTC. Protein sequence: CSVGETQYF.

The chain uses TRBV7-6 and TRBJ2-5; 7 positions match TRBD1. The germline V gene has CDR1 SGHVS and CDR2 FNYEAQ. With 0 bases clipped from V and 3 bases from J, the junction kept 4 bases outside the gene matches. The CDR3 loop spans 15 amino acids. The DNA of the CDR3 is TGTGCCAGCAGCTTAGCGTATGGGACAGAAGAGACCCAGTACTTC. It codes for CASSLAYGTEETQYF.

The genes are TRBV30 and TRBJ2-3; D is perhaps TRBD1 or TRBD2 (6 bases each). The CDR3 runs 16 residues. Germline loops: CDR1 GTSNPN, CDR2 SVGIG (reference sequence). Between the trimmed V and J ends, which lost 2 bases and 0 bases, there was a span of 15 bases. This CDR3 is CAWSRGATLSTDTQYF. As DNA, the CDR3 is TGTGCCTGGAGTAGGGGGGCTACCCTTAGCACAGATACGCAGTATTTT.